This T cell receptor beta chain was sequenced in a study of regulatory T cells in long-lasting Graves disease. Study findings and constraints: TRBV28, TRBJ1-2 and TRBJ2-5 were favored in persistent disease.

Ten or more counts support this clonotype. Antigen: not known. HTBI primers from iRepertoire and Arm-PCR of CDR3 regions yielded the TCR beta libraries. Via MiXCR, TCRdb re-called the multiplex PCR reads, giving one row per CDR3 protein. The sample records some 470,000 distinct CDR3 sequences, under 25% being singletons. The time point was: persistent/refractory GD, antithyroid drugs over 5 years with positive TRAb. After RNA was extracted from PBMCs, the TCR library was made from it. CDR3 length: 15 residues. The ends were cut back, 6 bases at V and 2 bases at J, with 17 bases in the middle. The germline gives CDR1 MNHEY, CDR2 SVGEGT.

The specimen comprised peripheral blood mononuclear cells (PBMCs), sampled when the disease was refractory, from a patient treated with antithyroid drugs. This chain uses TRBV6-2 or TRBV6-3 with TRBJ2-7; D is possibly TRBD1 or TRBD2 (5 bases each). This TCR came from a female donor with Graves disease. CDR3 residues: CASRGRARGTYEQYF. The CDR3 nucleotides read TGTGCCAGCAGGGGCAGGGCCCGAGGGACCTACGAGCAGTACTTC.